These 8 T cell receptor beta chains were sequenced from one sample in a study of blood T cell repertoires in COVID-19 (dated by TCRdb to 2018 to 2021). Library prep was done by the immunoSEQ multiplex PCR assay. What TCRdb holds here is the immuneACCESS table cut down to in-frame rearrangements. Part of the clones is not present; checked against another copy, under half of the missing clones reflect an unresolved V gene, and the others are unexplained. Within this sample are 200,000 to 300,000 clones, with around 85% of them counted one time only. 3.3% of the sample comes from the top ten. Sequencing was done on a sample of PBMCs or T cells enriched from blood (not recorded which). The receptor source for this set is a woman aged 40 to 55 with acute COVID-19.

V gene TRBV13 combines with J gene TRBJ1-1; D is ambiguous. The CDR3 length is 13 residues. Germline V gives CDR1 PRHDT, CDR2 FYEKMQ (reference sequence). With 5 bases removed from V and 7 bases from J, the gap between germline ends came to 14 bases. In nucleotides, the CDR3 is TGTGCCAGCAGCCCCGGCGGGGAGGGTGAAGCTTTCTTT. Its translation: CASSPGGEGEAFF.

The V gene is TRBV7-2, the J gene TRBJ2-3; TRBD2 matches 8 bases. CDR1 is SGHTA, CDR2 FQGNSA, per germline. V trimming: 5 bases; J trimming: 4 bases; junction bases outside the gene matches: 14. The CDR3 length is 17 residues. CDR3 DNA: TGTGCCAGCAGCACCGGGACTAGTAGTAAGGCGTCAGATACGCAGTATTTT. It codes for CASSTGTSSKASDTQYF.

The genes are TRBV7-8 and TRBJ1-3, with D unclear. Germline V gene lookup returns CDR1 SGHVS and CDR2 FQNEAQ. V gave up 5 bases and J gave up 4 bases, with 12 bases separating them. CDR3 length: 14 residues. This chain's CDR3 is CASSDGNRGNTIYF. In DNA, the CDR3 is TGTGCCAGCAGCGATGGCAACAGAGGAAACACCATATATTTT.

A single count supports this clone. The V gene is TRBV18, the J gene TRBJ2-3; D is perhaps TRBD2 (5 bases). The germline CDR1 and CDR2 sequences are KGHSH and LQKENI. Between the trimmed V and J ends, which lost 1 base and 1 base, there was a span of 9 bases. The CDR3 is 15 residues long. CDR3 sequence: CASSPLVGGTDTQYF. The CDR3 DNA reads TGTGCCAGCTCACCACTCGTCGGGGGCACAGATACGCAGTATTTT.

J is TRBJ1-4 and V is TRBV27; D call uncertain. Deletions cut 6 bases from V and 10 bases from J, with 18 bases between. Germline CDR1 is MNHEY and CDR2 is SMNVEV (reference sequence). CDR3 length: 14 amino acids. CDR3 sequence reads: CASREESGSGKLFF. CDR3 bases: TGTGCCAGCAGGGAAGAGTCGGGTTCCGGAAAACTGTTTTTT.

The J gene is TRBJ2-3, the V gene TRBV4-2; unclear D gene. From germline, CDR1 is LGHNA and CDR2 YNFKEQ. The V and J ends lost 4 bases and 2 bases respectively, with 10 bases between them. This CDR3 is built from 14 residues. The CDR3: CASSPDSSTDTQYF. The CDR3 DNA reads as TGTGCCAGCAGCCCCGACTCCTCCACAGATACGCAGTATTTT.

Here the CDR3 reads CASRQGWGGTYNEQFF. The CDR3, as DNA: TGCGCCAGCCGCCAGGGATGGGGCGGAACCTACAATGAGCAGTTCTTC. This chain connects TRBV5-1 to TRBJ2-1; tentative D call: TRBD1 (5 bases). This CDR3 has 16 amino acids. From germline, CDR1 is SGHRS and CDR2 YFSETQ. V gave up 7 bases and J gave up 2 bases, with 19 bases separating them.

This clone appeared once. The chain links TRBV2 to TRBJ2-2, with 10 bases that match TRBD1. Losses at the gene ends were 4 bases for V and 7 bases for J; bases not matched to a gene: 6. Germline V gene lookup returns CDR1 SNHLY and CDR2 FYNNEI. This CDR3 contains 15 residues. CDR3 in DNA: TGTGCCAGCAGTGTGGGGGACAGGGGAATCGGGGAGCTGTTTTTT. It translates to CASSVGDRGIGELFF.